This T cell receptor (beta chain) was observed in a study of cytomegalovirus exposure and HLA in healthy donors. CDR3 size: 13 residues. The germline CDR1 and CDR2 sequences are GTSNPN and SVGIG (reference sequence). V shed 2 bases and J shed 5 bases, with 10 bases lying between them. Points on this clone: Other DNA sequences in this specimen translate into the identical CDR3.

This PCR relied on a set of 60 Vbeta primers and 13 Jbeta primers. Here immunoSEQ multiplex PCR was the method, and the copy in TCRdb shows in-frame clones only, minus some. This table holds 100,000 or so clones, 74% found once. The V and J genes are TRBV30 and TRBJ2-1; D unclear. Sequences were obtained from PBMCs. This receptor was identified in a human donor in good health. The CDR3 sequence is CAWSRGIDNEQFF. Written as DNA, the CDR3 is TGTGCCTGGAGTCGAGGAATTGACAATGAGCAGTTCTTC.